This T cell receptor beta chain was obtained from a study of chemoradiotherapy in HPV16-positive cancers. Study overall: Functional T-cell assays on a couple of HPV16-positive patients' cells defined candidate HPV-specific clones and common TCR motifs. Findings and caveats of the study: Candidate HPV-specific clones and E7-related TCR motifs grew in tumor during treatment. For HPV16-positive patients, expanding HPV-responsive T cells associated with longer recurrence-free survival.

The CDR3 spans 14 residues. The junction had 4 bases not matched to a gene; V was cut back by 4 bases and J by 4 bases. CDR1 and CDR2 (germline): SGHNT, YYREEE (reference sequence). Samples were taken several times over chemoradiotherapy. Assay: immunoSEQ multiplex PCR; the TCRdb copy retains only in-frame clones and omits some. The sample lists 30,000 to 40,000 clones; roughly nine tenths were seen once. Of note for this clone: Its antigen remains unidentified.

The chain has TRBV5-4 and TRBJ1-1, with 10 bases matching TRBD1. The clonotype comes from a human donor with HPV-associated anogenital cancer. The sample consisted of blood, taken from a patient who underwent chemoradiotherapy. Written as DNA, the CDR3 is TGTGCCAGCAGCCCCCGGGACAGGGGCACTGAAGCTTTCTTT. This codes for CASSPRDRGTEAFF.